The subject of this entry is one T cell receptor beta chain. What this receptor recognizes is not known. There are no base qualities to consult, and no much larger clone falls within one base. Other DNA sequences in the same sample also yield this CDR3. In Seattle, one collaborating source enrolled patients while the infection was active and tracked those patients longitudinally over the course of disease. Whole blood was collected in K2EDTA tubes by collaborating institutions according to the institutions' own protocols. For TCRbeta analysis, collaborator samples were shipped as frozen whole blood, as isolated PBMCs, or as DNA extracted from either sample type. The sample comes from a study of blood T cell repertoires in COVID-19 (dated by TCRdb to the early 2020s). Concerning the study at large: Samples covering the acute and convalescent phases of COVID-19 were provided by collaborators in the United States, Italy and Spain. Deeply sampled blood TCRbeta repertoires from subjects exposed to, actively infected with, or recovered from COVID-19 were included in the dataset. HLA class I and class II types, where available, came from metadata supplied by the sample provider rather than from assay-based typing. The sample metadata nearly always contained a de-identified subject ID, COVID-19 status, age in years and sex. The material from the prospective study consisted of cDNA or gDNA derived from T cells, B-cell-depleted T cells, or PBMCs. A freely available public database, intended as a resource for researchers studying the immune response to SARS-CoV-2, is where the repertoires were released. The samples were drawn from the first 160 participants of the ongoing ImmuneRACE study and from over 950 subjects provided by 6 global collaborators.

The immunoSEQ Assay, a bias-controlled multiplex PCR, was used to amplify TCRbeta CDR3 regions from genomic DNA. The authors processed their data as follows. The number of nucleated cells in each sample was estimated by amplification of reference gene primers within the assay. To quantify the absolute abundance of each unique TCRbeta CDR3 rearrangement, sequence reads were collapsed and filtered. Productive Simpson clonality was computed per sample as the square root of Simpson's diversity index over productive rearrangements. What TCRdb holds here is the immuneACCESS table cut down to in-frame rearrangements. Part of the clones is not present; checked against another copy, under half of the missing clones reflect an unresolved V gene, and the others are unexplained. V, J and clone size are those of that table, while D and trimming were read from the DNA. The sample profile shows under 300,000 clones; 80% to 90% of them were found once. Roughly 12% of the sample rests with the top ten.

What the work shows at the level of the full study, not this receptor alone: Clinical and demographic metadata were provided uncurated, with the amount varying by source and participant.

The germline V end is reduced by 5 bases and the J end by 3 bases; junction bases left unmatched: 3. The germline V gene yields SGHVS for CDR1 and FQNEAQ for CDR2. The cysteine opens and the phenylalanine closes a CDR3 of 15 amino acids. Left in the record is the CDR3 DNA by itself, 45 bases read in frame from the first base. Rearrangement joined TRBV7-8 to TRBJ2-1; 11 junctional bases match TRBD2. Sequenced: peripheral blood. The sequence came from a woman aged 25 to 39 with COVID-19, enrolled during active disease. The DNA sequence is TGTGCCAGCAGCCTCGGACTAGCGGGCTACAATGAGCAGTTCTTC. This codes for CASSLGLAGYNEQFF.